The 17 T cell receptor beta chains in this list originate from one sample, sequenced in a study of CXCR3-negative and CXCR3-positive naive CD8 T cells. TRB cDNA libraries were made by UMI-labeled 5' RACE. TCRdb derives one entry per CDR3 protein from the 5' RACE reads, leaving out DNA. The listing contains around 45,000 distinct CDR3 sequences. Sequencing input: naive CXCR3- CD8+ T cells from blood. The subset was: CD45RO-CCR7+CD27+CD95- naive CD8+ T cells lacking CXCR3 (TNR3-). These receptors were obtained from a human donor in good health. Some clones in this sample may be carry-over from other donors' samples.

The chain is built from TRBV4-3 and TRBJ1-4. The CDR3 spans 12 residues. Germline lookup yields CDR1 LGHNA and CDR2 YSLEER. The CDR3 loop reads CASSQDREKLFF.

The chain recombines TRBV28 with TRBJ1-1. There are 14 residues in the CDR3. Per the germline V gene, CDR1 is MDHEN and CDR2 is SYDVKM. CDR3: CASSVIKGWTEAFF.

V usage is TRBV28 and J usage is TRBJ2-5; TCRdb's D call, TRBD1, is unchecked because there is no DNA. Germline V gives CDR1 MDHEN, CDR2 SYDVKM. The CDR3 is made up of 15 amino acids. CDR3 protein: CASSSPRQGEETQYF.

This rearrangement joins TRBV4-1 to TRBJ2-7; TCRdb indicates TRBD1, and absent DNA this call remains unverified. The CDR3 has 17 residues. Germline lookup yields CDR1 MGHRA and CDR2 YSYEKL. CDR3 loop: CASSQGATGTLAYEQYF.

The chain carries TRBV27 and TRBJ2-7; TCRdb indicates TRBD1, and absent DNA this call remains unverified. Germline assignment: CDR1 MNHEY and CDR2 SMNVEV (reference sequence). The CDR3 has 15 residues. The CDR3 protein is CASSLSRDTNIGQYF.

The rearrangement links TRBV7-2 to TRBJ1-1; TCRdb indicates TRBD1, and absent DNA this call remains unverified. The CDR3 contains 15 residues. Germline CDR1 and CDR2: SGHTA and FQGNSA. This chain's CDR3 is CASSSLEQGNTEAFF.

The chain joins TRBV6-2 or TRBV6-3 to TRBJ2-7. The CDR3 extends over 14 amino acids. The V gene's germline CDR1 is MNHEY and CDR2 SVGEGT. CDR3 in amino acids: CASSYMDGAYEQYF.

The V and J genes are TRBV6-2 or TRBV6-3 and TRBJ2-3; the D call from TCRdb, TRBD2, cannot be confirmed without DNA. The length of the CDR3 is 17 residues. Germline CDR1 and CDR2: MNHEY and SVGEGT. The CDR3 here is CASSGTLAGLLRDTQYF.

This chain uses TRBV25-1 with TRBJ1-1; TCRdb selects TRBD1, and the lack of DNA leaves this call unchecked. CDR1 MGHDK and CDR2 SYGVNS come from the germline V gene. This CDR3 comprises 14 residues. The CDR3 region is CASSLGQVNTEAFF.

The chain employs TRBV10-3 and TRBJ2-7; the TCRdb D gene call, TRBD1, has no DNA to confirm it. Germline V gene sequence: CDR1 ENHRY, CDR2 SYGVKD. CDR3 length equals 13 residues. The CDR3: CAIKLQGTYEQYF.

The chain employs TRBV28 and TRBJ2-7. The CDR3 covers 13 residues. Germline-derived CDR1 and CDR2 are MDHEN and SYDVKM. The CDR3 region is CASSPLTSYEQYF.

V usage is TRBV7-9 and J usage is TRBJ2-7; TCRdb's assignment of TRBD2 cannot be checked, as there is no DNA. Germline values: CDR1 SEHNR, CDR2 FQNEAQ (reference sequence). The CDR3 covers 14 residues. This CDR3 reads CASFRGGTAYEQYF.

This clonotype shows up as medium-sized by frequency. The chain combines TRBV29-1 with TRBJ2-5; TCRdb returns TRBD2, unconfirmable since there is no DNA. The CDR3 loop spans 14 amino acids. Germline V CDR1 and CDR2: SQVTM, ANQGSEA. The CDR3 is CSVVPPEGKETQYF.

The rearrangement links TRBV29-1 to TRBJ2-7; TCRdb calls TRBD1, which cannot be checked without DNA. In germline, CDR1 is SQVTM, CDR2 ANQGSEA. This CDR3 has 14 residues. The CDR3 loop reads CSVVLTQGRDEQYF.

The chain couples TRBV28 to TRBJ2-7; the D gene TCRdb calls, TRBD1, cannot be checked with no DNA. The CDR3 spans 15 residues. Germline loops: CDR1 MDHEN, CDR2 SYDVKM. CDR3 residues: CASSPPLTVSYEQYF. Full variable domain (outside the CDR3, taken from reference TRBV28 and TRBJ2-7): DVKVTQSSRYLVKRTGEKVFLECVQDMDHENMFWYRQDPGLGLRLIYFSYDVKMKEKGDIPEGYSVSREKKERFSLILESASTNQTSMYLCASSPPLTVSYEQYFGPGTRLTVT.

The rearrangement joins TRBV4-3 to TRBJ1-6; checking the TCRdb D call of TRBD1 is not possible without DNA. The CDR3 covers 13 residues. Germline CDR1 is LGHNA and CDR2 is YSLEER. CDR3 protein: CASSQSPDSPLHF.

CDR3 sequence reads: CASSPALAEITDTQYF. This chain uses TRBV4-3 with TRBJ2-3; without DNA, the TCRdb call of TRBD2 cannot be checked. The CDR3 runs 16 residues. Germline lookup yields CDR1 LGHNA and CDR2 YSLEER.